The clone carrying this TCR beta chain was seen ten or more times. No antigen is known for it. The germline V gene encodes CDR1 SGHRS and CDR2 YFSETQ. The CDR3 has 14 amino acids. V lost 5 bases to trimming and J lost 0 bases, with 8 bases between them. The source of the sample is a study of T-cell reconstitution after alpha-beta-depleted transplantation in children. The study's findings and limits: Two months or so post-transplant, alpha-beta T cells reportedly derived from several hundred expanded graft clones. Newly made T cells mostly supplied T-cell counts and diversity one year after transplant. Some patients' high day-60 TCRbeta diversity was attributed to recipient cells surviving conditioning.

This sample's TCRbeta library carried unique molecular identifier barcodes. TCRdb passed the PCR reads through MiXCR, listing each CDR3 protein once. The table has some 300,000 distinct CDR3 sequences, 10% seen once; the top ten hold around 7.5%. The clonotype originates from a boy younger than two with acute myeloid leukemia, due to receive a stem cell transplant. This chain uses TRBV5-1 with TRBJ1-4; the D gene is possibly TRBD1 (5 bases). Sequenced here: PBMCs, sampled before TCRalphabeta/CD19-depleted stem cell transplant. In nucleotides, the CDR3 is TGCGCCAGCAGGCTACAGGCAACTAATGAAAAACTGTTTTTT. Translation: CASRLQATNEKLFF.